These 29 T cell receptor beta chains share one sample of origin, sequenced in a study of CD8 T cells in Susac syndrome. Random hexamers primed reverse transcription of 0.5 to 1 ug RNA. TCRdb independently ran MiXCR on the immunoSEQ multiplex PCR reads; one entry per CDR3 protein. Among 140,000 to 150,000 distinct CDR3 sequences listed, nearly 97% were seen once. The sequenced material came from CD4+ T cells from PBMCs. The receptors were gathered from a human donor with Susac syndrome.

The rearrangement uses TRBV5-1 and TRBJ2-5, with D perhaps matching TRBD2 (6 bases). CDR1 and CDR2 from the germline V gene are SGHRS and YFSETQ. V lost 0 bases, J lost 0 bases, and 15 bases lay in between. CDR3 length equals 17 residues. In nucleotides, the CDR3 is TGCGCCAGCAGCTTGGAGTCAAGCGGGCCCTACCAAGAGACCCAGTACTTC. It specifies CASSLESSGPYQETQYF.

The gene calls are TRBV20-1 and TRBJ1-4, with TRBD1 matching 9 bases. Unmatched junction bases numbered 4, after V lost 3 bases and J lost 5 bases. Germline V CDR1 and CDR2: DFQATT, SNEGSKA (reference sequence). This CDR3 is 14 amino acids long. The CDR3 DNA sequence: TGCAGTGCTAGCGACGGGACAGGGAATGAAAAACTGTTTTTT. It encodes CSASDGTGNEKLFF.

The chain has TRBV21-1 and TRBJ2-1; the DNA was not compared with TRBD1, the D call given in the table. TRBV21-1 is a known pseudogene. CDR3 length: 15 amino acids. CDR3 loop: CATLGPTHGGNEQFF. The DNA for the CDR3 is TGTGCCACCCTTGGACCTACACACGGGGGTAATGAGCAGTTCTTC.

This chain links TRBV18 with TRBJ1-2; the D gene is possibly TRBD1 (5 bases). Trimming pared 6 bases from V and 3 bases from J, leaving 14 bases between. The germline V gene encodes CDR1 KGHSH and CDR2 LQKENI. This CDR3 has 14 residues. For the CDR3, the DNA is TGTGCCAGCTCGCCTGGGACGGATCACTATGGCTACACCTTC. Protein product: CASSPGTDHYGYTF.

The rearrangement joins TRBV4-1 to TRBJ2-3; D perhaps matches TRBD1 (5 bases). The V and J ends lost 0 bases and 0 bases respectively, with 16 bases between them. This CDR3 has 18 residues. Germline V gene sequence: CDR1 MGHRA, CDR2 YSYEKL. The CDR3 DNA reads TGCGCCAGCAGCCAAGAGAAAAGGGGTTTCGGGAGCACAGATACGCAGTATTTT. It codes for CASSQEKRGFGSTDTQYF.

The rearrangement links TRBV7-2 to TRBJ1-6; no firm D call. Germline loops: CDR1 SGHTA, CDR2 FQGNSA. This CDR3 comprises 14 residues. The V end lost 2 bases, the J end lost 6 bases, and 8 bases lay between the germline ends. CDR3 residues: CASSLQSFNSPLHF. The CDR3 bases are TGTGCCAGCAGCTTACAGAGCTTTAATTCACCCCTCCACTTT.

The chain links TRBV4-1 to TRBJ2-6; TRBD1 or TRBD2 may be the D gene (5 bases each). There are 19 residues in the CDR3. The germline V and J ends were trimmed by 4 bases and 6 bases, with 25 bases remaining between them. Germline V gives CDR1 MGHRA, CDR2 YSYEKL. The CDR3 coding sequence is TGCGCCAGCAGCCGCCAGGGAGACAGCACCTCGGTGAAGGCCAACGTCCTGACTTTC. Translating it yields CASSRQGDSTSVKANVLTF.

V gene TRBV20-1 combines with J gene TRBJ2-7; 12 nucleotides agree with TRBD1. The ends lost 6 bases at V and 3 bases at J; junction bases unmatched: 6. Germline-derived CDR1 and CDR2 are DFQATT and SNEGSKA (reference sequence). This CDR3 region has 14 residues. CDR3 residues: CSAGGQGALYEQYF. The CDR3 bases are TGCAGTGCGGGGGGACAGGGGGCGCTCTACGAGCAGTACTTC.

CDR3 in amino acids: CASGQGEGNQPQHF. The CDR3 DNA reads as TGTGCCAGCGGCCAGGGAGAAGGCAATCAGCCCCAGCATTTT. This chain joins TRBV27 and TRBJ1-5; tentatively, D is TRBD1 (5 bases). The ends were cut back, 8 bases at V and 2 bases at J, with 13 bases in the middle. CDR1 is MNHEY, CDR2 SMNVEV, per germline (reference sequence). The CDR3 extends over 14 amino acids.

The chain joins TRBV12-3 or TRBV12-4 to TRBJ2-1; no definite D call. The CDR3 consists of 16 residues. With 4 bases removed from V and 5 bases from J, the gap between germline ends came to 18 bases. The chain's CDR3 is CASSSRRGVFNNEQFF. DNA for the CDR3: TGTGCCAGCAGTTCACGGCGCGGAGTGTTCAACAATGAGCAGTTCTTC.

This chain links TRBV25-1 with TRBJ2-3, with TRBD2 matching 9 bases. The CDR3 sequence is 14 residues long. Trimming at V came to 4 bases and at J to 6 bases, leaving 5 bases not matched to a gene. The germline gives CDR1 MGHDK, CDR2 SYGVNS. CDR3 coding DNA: TGTGCCAGCAGTGGGGCTAGCGGGGTGGATACGCAGTATTTT. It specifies CASSGASGVDTQYF.

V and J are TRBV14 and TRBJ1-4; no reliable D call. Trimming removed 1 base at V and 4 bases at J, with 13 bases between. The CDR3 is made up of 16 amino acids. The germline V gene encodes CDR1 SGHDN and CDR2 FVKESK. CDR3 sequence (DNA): TGTGCCAGCAGCCAAGGACCGCGAAGTATTAATGAAAAACTGTTTTTT. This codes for CASSQGPRSINEKLFF. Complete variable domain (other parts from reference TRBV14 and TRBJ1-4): EAGVTQFPSHSVIEKGQTVTLRCDPISGHDNLYWYRRVMGKEIKFLLHFVKESKQDESGMPNNRFLAERTGGTYSTLKVQPAELEDSGVYFCASSQGPRSINEKLFFGSGTQLSVL.

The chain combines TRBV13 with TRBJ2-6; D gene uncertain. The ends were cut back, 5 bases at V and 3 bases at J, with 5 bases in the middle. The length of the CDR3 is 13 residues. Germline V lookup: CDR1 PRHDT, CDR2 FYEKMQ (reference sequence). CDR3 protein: CASSTYGANVLTF. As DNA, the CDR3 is TGTGCCAGCAGCACCTATGGGGCCAACGTCCTGACTTTC.

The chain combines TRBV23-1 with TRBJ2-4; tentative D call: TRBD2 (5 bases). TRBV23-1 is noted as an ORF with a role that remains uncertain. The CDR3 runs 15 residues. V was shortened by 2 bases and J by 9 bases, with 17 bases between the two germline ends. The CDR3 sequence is CASSQIPRRTGIQYF. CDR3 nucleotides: TGCGCCAGCAGTCAAATCCCCCGGAGGACGGGCATTCAGTACTTC.

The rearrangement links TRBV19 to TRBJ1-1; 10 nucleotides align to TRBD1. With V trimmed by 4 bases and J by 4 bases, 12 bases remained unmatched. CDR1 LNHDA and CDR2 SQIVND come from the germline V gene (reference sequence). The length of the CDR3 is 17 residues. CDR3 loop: CASSSDRGRGLSTEAFF. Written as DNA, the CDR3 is TGTGCCAGTAGTAGTGACAGGGGGCGCGGATTGAGCACTGAAGCTTTCTTT.

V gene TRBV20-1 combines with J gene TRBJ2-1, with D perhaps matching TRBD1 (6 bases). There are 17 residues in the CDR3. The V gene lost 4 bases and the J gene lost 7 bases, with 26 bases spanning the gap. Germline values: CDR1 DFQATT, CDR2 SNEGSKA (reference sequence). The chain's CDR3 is CSATPQGSGINMNEQFF. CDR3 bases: TGCAGTGCTACTCCACAGGGTAGTGGAATAAACATGAATGAGCAGTTCTTC.

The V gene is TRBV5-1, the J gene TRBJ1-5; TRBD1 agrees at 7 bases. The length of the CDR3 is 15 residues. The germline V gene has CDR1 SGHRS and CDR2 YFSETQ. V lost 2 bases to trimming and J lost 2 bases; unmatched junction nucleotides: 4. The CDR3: CASSFEGAGNQPQHF. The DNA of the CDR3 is TGCGCCAGCAGCTTTGAGGGGGCGGGCAATCAGCCCCAGCATTTT.

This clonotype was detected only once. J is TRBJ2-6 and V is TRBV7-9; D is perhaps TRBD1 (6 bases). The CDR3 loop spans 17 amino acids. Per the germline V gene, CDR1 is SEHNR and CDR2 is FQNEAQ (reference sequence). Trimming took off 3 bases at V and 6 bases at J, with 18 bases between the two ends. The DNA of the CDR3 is TGTGCCAGCAGCTTCCACAGGGTAGTCGCTGTGGCCAACGTCCTGACTTTC. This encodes CASSFHRVVAVANVLTF.

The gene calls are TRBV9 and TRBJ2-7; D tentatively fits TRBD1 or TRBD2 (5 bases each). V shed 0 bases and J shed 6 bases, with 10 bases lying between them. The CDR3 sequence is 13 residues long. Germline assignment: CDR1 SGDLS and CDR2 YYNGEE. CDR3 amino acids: CASSVGGLAEQYF. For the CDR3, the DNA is TGTGCCAGCAGCGTAGGGGGGTTGGCCGAGCAGTACTTC.

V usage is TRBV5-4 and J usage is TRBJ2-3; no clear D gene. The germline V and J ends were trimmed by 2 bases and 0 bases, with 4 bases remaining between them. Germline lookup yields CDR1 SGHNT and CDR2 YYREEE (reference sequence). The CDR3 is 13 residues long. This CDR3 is CASSLDSTDTQYF. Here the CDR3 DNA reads TGTGCCAGCAGCTTAGACAGCACAGATACGCAGTATTTT.

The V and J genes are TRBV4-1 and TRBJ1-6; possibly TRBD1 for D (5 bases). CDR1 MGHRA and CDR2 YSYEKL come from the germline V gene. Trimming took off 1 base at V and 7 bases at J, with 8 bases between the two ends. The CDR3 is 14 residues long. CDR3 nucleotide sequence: TGCGCCAGCAGCCAAGGACAGCTAAATTCACCCCTCCACTTT. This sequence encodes CASSQGQLNSPLHF.

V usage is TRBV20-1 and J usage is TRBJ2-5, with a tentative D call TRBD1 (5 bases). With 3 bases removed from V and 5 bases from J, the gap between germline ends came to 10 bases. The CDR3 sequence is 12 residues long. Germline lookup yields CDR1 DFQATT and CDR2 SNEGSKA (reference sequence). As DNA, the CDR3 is TGCAGTGCTAGTGGGGCTCGGGAGACCCAGTACTTC. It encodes CSASGARETQYF.

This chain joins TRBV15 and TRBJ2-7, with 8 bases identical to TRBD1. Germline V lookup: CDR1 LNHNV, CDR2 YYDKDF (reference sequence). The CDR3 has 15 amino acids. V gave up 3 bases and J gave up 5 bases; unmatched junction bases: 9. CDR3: CATSSAGQGDNEQYF. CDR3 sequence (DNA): TGTGCCACCAGCAGTGCCGGACAGGGAGACAACGAGCAGTACTTC.

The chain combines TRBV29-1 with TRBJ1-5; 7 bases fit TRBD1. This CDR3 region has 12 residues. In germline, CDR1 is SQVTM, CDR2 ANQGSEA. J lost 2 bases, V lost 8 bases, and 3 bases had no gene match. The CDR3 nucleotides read TGCAGCACAGGGGAAGGCAATCAGCCCCAGCATTTT. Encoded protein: CSTGEGNQPQHF.

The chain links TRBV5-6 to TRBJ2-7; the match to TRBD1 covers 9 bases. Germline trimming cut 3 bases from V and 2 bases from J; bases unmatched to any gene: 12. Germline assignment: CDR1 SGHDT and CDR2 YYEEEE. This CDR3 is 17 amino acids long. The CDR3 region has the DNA TGTGCCAGCAGCTCGACTCCCGGGACAGGGAACCCCTACGAGCAGTACTTC. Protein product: CASSSTPGTGNPYEQYF.

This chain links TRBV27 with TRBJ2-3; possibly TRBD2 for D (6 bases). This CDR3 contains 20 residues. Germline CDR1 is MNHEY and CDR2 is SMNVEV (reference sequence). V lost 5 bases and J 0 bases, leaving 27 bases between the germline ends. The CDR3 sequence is CASSPSRLARSFPSTDTQYF. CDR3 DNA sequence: TGTGCCAGCAGTCCGAGCAGGCTAGCGCGGTCTTTCCCCAGCACAGATACGCAGTATTTT.

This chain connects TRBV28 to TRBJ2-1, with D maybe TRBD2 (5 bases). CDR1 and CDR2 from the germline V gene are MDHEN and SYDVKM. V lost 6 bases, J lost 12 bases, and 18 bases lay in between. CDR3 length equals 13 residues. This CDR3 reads CASSRGRDVVQFF. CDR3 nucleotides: TGTGCCAGCAGCCGAGGACGGGATGTTGTGCAGTTCTTC.

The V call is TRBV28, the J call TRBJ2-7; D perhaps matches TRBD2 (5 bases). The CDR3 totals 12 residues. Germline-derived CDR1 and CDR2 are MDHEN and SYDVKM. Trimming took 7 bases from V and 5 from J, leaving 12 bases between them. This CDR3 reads CASKRERDEQYF. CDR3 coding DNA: TGTGCCAGCAAACGTGAGAGGGACGAGCAGTACTTC.

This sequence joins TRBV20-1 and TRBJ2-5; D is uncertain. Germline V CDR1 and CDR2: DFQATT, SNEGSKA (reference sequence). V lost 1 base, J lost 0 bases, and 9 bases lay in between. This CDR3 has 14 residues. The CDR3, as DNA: TGCAGTGCTAGAGGTAACCTTGACCAAGAGACCCAGTACTTC. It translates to CSARGNLDQETQYF.